One and the same sample provided the 16 T cell receptor beta chains below, sequenced in a study of cytomegalovirus exposure and HLA in healthy donors. PCR employed 60 Vbeta and 13 Jbeta primers. Libraries were prepared by immunoSEQ multiplex PCR; TCRdb keeps only in-frame clonotypes and omits some of them. The data contain 170,000 or so clones, under 90% of them singletons. Sequencing was carried out using PBMCs. These receptors all come from a man aged 18 to 29 in good health and CMV-seronegative.

The gene calls are TRBV21-1 and TRBJ2-5; TRBD2, as called in the table, went unchecked against the DNA. TRBV21-1 is listed as a pseudogene. The CDR3 contains 16 residues. CDR3 sequence (DNA): TGTGCCAGCAGCAACGGGATGGCGGGGGGGCTAGAGACCCAGTACTTC. Its translation: CASSNGMAGGLETQYF.

The V and J genes are TRBV6-5 and TRBJ2-7, with D possibly TRBD2 on 5 matching bases. V was cut by 0 bases and J by 4 bases, with 13 bases left in between. CDR3 size: 15 residues. In germline, CDR1 is MNHEY, CDR2 SVGAGI. Written as DNA, the CDR3 is TGTGCCAGCAGTTACTCGAGGGTTGCTGGGTACGAGCAGTACTTC. This encodes CASSYSRVAGYEQYF.

V gene TRBV19 combines with J gene TRBJ2-2, with a weak D call TRBD2 (6 bases). The CDR3 loop spans 14 amino acids. CDR1 and CDR2 (germline): LNHDA, SQIVND (reference sequence). V lost 4 bases, J lost 5 bases, and 11 bases lay in between. The CDR3 reads CASSTGVWTGELFF. The DNA for the CDR3 is TGTGCCAGTAGTACGGGGGTCTGGACCGGGGAGCTGTTTTTT.

The chain recombines TRBV7-9 with TRBJ2-2, with a weak D call TRBD2 (5 bases). The CDR3 contains 13 residues. CDR1 and CDR2 (germline): SEHNR, FQNEAQ (reference sequence). The V gene lost 4 bases and the J gene lost 8 bases, with 11 bases spanning the gap. This CDR3 is CASSSWTGGELFF. The CDR3 DNA sequence: TGTGCCAGCAGCTCCTGGACTGGAGGGGAGCTGTTTTTT.

The chain recombines TRBV5-1 with TRBJ2-7; 7 bases match TRBD2. CDR1 is SGHRS, CDR2 YFSETQ, per germline. With V trimmed by 2 bases and J by 7 bases, 9 bases remained unmatched. The length of the CDR3 is 14 residues. CDR3 in DNA: TGCGCCAGCAGCTTTGGGGCTAGCGGAGTTGAGCAGTACTTC. As protein: CASSFGASGVEQYF.

This clone was seen a few times. The chain uses TRBV7-2 and TRBJ1-5; D gene uncertain. V was shortened by 5 bases and J by 3 bases, with 5 bases between the two germline ends. The CDR3 consists of 12 residues. The germline V gene encodes CDR1 SGHTA and CDR2 FQGNSA. The CDR3 sequence is CASSPTNQPQHF. The DNA of the CDR3 is TGTGCCAGCAGCCCTACCAATCAGCCCCAGCATTTT.

The gene calls are TRBV28 and TRBJ1-1, with a tentative D call TRBD1 (5 bases). Germline lookup yields CDR1 MDHEN and CDR2 SYDVKM. This CDR3 is built from 13 residues. Deletions cut 1 base from V and 4 bases from J, with 7 bases between. The CDR3 protein is CASSLSGFTEAFF. Here the CDR3 DNA reads TGTGCCAGCAGTTTATCAGGGTTCACTGAAGCTTTCTTT.

The genes are TRBV7-2 and TRBJ2-1; 10 bases align to TRBD2. Trimming took 4 bases from V and 7 from J; bases not matched to a gene: 4. This CDR3 has 14 residues. The V gene's germline CDR1 is SGHTA and CDR2 FQGNSA. The CDR3 DNA reads TGTGCCAGCAGCTCTAGCGGGAGTCATAATGAGCAGTTCTTC. It yields the protein CASSSSGSHNEQFF.

Of note for this clone: Within the sample, other DNA sequences also encode this same CDR3. V usage is TRBV27 and J usage is TRBJ1-5; D not certain. Trimming stripped 2 bases from V and 4 bases from J, with 9 bases between. The CDR3 sequence is 14 residues long. CDR1 MNHEY and CDR2 SMNVEV come from the germline V gene (reference sequence). CDR3 in DNA: TGTGCCAGCAGTTTAGCGGGGAGTAATCAGCCCCAGCATTTT. It specifies CASSLAGSNQPQHF.

This chain connects TRBV6-6 to TRBJ1-1; D possibly corresponds to TRBD1 (5 bases). In germline, CDR1 is MNHNY, CDR2 SVGAGI (reference sequence). There are 16 residues in the CDR3. V dropped 7 bases and J dropped 1 base, with 19 bases sitting between them. The CDR3 reads CASIKHSGLKNTEAFF. CDR3 DNA sequence: TGTGCCAGCATCAAACATTCGGGACTCAAGAACACTGAAGCTTTCTTT.

The chain combines TRBV18 with TRBJ1-6; no clear D gene. Germline V gene lookup returns CDR1 KGHSH and CDR2 LQKENI. This CDR3 comprises 13 residues. V lost 5 bases, J lost 8 bases, and 10 bases lay in between. The CDR3 spells CASSGAEDSPLHF. The CDR3 bases are TGTGCCAGCTCAGGTGCCGAGGATTCACCCCTCCACTTT.

The J gene is TRBJ2-3, the V gene TRBV4-1, with D perhaps matching TRBD2 (6 bases). V was shortened by 4 bases and J by 2 bases, with 13 bases between the two germline ends. The CDR3 runs 15 residues. Looked up from germline, CDR1 is MGHRA and CDR2 is YSYEKL. CDR3 loop: CASSPRLVLTDTQYF. The CDR3 region has the DNA TGCGCCAGCAGCCCCCGACTAGTTCTCACAGATACGCAGTATTTT.

The chain couples TRBV28 to TRBJ1-1, with TRBD1 matching 11 bases. Germline assignment: CDR1 MDHEN and CDR2 SYDVKM. With 6 bases clipped from V and 4 bases from J, the junction kept 4 bases outside the gene matches. CDR3 length equals 14 residues. As DNA, the CDR3 is TGTGCCAGCAGGGCCGGGACAGGGGGCACTGAAGCTTTCTTT. Encoded protein: CASRAGTGGTEAFF.

The V and J genes are TRBV18 and TRBJ1-2; D is unclear. CDR1 and CDR2 from the germline V gene are KGHSH and LQKENI. The CDR3 length is 13 residues. V lost 3 bases and J lost 4, with 9 bases in between. The CDR3 sequence: CASSPDTVYGYTF. The CDR3 DNA reads as TGTGCCAGCTCACCCGACACTGTCTATGGCTACACCTTC.

A single count supports this clone. J is TRBJ1-1 and V is TRBV7-8, with 8 bases aligning to TRBD1. There are 16 residues in the CDR3. Per the germline V gene, CDR1 is SGHVS and CDR2 is FQNEAQ. V was pared by 3 bases and J by 0 bases, with 6 bases of the junction left unmatched. The chain's CDR3 is CASSLGTGTMNTEAFF. Written as DNA, the CDR3 is TGTGCCAGCAGCTTGGGGACAGGTACAATGAACACTGAAGCTTTCTTT.

J is TRBJ2-4 and V is TRBV19, with D unresolved. V was cut by 5 bases and J by 1 base, with 9 bases left in between. The germline V gene encodes CDR1 LNHDA and CDR2 SQIVND (reference sequence). The CDR3 runs to 14 residues. In DNA, the CDR3 is TGTGCCAGTAGTCCTCTCCTGGCCAAAAACATTCAGTACTTC. Encoded protein: CASSPLLAKNIQYF.